What follows are 29 T cell receptor beta chains derived from one specimen sequenced in a study of OX40 agonist ivuxolimab in advanced cancers. Method: immunoSEQ multiplex PCR; TCRdb's copy keeps in-frame clones and lacks some. In the table there are about 28,000 clones, approximately 88% of which are singletons. Sequences were derived from CD4+ or CD8+ T cells sorted from blood, sampled in a trial of the OX40 agonist ivuxolimab. The receptors were gathered from an adult with an advanced solid tumor such as melanoma, head and neck, liver or kidney cancer.

This clone was counted only a few times. CDR3 sequence (DNA): TGTGCCAGCAGCTTAGGTAGGGGGTTAAAGTACTTC. Its translation: CASSLGRGLKYF. This rearrangement joins TRBV7-9 to TRBJ2-7, with a weak D call TRBD1 (6 bases). This CDR3 is 12 amino acids long. Trimming took off 1 base at V and 11 bases at J, with 12 bases between the two ends. Germline V gene lookup returns CDR1 SEHNR and CDR2 FQNEAQ (reference sequence).

The CDR3 DNA sequence: TGTGCCAGCAGCCTGGGGTTGGGCTACACCTTC. Translated: CASSLGLGYTF. The J gene is TRBJ1-2, the V gene TRBV5-4, with D uncertain. Germline lookup yields CDR1 SGHNT and CDR2 YYREEE (reference sequence). The CDR3 loop spans 11 amino acids. V was pared by 4 bases and J by 8 bases, with 9 bases between.

The chain has TRBV5-6 and TRBJ1-2; TRBD1 matches at 7 bases. The V segment lost 4 bases and the J segment 4 bases; nucleotides outside the gene matches: 10. This CDR3 is 15 amino acids long. Germline V gives CDR1 SGHDT, CDR2 YYEEEE. The CDR3 region is CASSPATGVVYGYTF. CDR3 nucleotide sequence: TGTGCCAGCAGCCCGGCCACAGGGGTTGTCTATGGCTACACCTTC.

On this clone itself: A junction boundary mismatches the germline segment, possibly from a read error. Additional DNA sequences in this sample encode the identical CDR3. The chain employs TRBV13 and TRBJ1-2; TRBD1 matches 10 bases. Germline CDR1 and CDR2: PRHDT and FYEKMQ (reference sequence). The CDR3 totals 17 residues. CDR3 region: CASSLDRGNIQNYGYTF. CDR3 in DNA: TGCGCCAGCAGCTTGGACAGGGGGAATATTCAGAACTATGGCTACACCTTC.

This chain connects TRBV6-1 to TRBJ2-7; TRBD2 aligns across 9 bases. The J segment lost 5 bases and the V segment lost 5 bases, leaving 4 bases of the junction unmatched. CDR1 is MNHNS and CDR2 is SASEGT in the germline V gene. This CDR3 contains 13 residues. CDR3 residues: CASSWTSANEQYF. DNA for the CDR3: TGTGCCAGCAGTTGGACTAGCGCCAACGAGCAGTACTTC.

The J gene is TRBJ1-6, the V gene TRBV13; no clear D. This CDR3 is built from 15 residues. With 3 bases removed from V and 0 bases from J, the gap between germline ends came to 6 bases. CDR1 and CDR2 (germline): PRHDT, FYEKMQ (reference sequence). The CDR3 nucleotides read TGTGCCAGCAGCTTGGACCGCTCCTATAATTCACCCCTCCACTTT. Its translation is CASSLDRSYNSPLHF.

This clone was seen once. The chain joins TRBV10-3 to TRBJ2-1; D is unclear. Trimming cost V 2 bases and J 0 bases, with 2 bases left between them. This CDR3 is 13 amino acids long. Per the germline V gene, CDR1 is ENHRY and CDR2 is SYGVKD. DNA of the CDR3: TGTGCCATCAGTGAGAGCTCCTACAATGAGCAGTTCTTC. Residues: CAISESSYNEQFF.

This chain connects TRBV28 to TRBJ1-5; 8 bases line up with TRBD1. The J segment lost 3 bases and the V segment lost 0 bases, leaving 4 bases of the junction unmatched. The germline V gene has CDR1 MDHEN and CDR2 SYDVKM. The CDR3 extends over 16 amino acids. CDR3 in DNA: TGTGCCAGCAGTTTATGGACAGGGGATTTCAATCAGCCCCAGCATTTT. It codes for CASSLWTGDFNQPQHF.

The V call is TRBV2, the J call TRBJ2-7, with D unresolved. V was cut by 0 bases and J by 4 bases, with 13 bases left in between. Germline CDR1 reads SNHLY; CDR2 reads FYNNEI. The CDR3 contains 15 residues. The CDR3 nucleotides read TGTGCCAGCAGTGAAGCGCGTGAGGACGTTTACGAGCAGTACTTC. Protein product: CASSEAREDVYEQYF.

The chain couples TRBV29-1 to TRBJ2-1, with D unclear. The CDR3 has 14 residues. The germline V and J ends were trimmed by 6 bases and 2 bases, with 14 bases remaining between them. Per the germline V gene, CDR1 is SQVTM and CDR2 is ANQGSEA. CDR3 sequence: CSVASISTYNEQFF. The CDR3 DNA follows: TGCAGCGTGGCCAGTATATCGACCTACAATGAGCAGTTCTTC.

This clone was observed once. V is TRBV2 and J is TRBJ2-1, with TRBD2 matching over 9 bases. Germline V gene data show CDR1 as SNHLY and CDR2 as FYNNEI. The CDR3 totals 17 residues. After removal of 6 bases from V and 0 bases from J, the junction contained 9 bases not matched to a gene. The CDR3 protein is CASSAIAGDRSYNEQFF. CDR3 bases: TGTGCCAGCAGCGCGATAGCGGGGGACCGCTCCTACAATGAGCAGTTCTTC. The full variable domain, completed using reference TRBV2 and TRBJ2-1, is EPEVTQTPSHQVTQMGQEVILRCVPISNHLYFYWYRQILGQKVEFLVSFYNNEISEKSEIFDDQFSVERPDGSNFTLKIRSTKLEDSAMYFCASSAIAGDRSYNEQFFGPGTRLTVL.

The chain uses TRBV5-5 and TRBJ2-5; weak D call: TRBD1 (6 bases). Germline V gives CDR1 SGHKS, CDR2 YYEKEE (reference sequence). V dropped 3 bases and J dropped 2 bases, with 14 bases sitting between them. The CDR3 spans 15 residues. In nucleotides, the CDR3 is TGTGCCAGCAGCTGGGGGCCCACAATTCAAGAGACCCAGTACTTC. Translating it yields CASSWGPTIQETQYF.

The chain joins TRBV4-1 to TRBJ2-1; D gene unclear. The CDR3 spans 15 residues. Trimming removed 1 base at V and 0 bases at J, with 7 bases between. Per germline, CDR1 MGHRA and CDR2 YSYEKL. CDR3 region: CASSQVLGSYNEQFF. CDR3 in DNA: TGCGCCAGCAGCCAAGTCCTAGGCTCCTACAATGAGCAGTTCTTC.

The rearrangement links TRBV28 to TRBJ2-3, with 9 bases identical to TRBD2. The CDR3 loop spans 13 amino acids. The germline V gene encodes CDR1 MDHEN and CDR2 SYDVKM. J lost 4 bases, V lost 10 bases, and 6 bases had no gene match. CDR3 loop: CATERGAPDTQYF. In DNA form, the CDR3 reads TGTGCCACGGAGCGGGGGGCCCCAGATACGCAGTATTTT.

The V call is TRBV28, the J call TRBJ2-3, with D unresolved. In germline, CDR1 is MDHEN, CDR2 SYDVKM. The CDR3 is 13 amino acids. With 3 bases removed from V and 2 bases from J, the gap between germline ends came to 6 bases. The CDR3 loop reads CASSLRTTDTQYF. In DNA, the CDR3 is TGTGCCAGCAGTTTGAGGACCACAGATACGCAGTATTTT.

The chain is built from TRBV28 and TRBJ1-1; no reliable D call. The CDR3 totals 13 residues. Trimming shortened V by 3 bases and J by 8 bases, and 13 bases separated the two germline ends. Germline V gene lookup returns CDR1 MDHEN and CDR2 SYDVKM. The CDR3 spells CASSLGFGTEAFF. In DNA, the CDR3 is TGTGCCAGCAGTTTGGGCTTTGGAACCGAAGCTTTCTTT.

The V call is TRBV7-2, the J call TRBJ2-7; perhaps TRBD1 as D (5 bases). CDR3 length: 13 residues. The V gene lost 5 bases and the J gene lost 0 bases, with 8 bases spanning the gap. CDR1 SGHTA and CDR2 FQGNSA come from the germline V gene. CDR3 amino acids: CASSRDSSYEQYF. Written as DNA, the CDR3 is TGTGCCAGCAGCCGAGACAGCTCCTACGAGCAGTACTTC.

The rearrangement joins TRBV2 to TRBJ2-7, with D unclear. Germline CDR1 is SNHLY and CDR2 is FYNNEI. Trimming cost V 3 bases and J 1 base, with 10 bases left between them. This CDR3 is 14 amino acids long. CDR3 nucleotides: TGTGCCAGCAGTGATGCGGCAGTGTCCTACGAGCAGTACTTC. Translation gives CASSDAAVSYEQYF.

This clone was recorded a few times. The gene calls are TRBV27 and TRBJ1-2; TRBD1 matches 7 bases. The CDR3 has 13 amino acids. Trimming took 5 bases from V and 3 from J; bases not matched to a gene: 3. CDR1 is MNHEY and CDR2 is SMNVEV in the germline V gene (reference sequence). Here the CDR3 DNA reads TGTGCCAGCAGTCTAACAGGGGACTATGGCTACACCTTC. It translates to CASSLTGDYGYTF.

This clone has more than one count but fewer than ten. J is TRBJ2-1 and V is TRBV4-3; D gene unclear. Germline CDR1 is LGHNA and CDR2 is YSLEER. The CDR3 spans 12 residues. V was pared by 1 base and J by 6 bases, with 4 bases between. CDR3 nucleotides: TGCGCCAGCAGCCAAGGTGGCAATGAGCAGTTCTTC. Translation: CASSQGGNEQFF.

This clone has a handful of counts. The gene calls are TRBV6-1 and TRBJ1-6; D gene ambiguous. The CDR3 totals 13 residues. The V and J ends lost 8 bases and 5 bases respectively, with 10 bases between them. Germline lookup yields CDR1 MNHNS and CDR2 SASEGT. DNA of the CDR3: TGTGCCAGCGTAGATACAGATAATTCACCCCTCCACTTT. Protein product: CASVDTDNSPLHF.

This rearrangement joins TRBV5-8 to TRBJ2-1; TRBD1 might be the D (6 bases). This CDR3 comprises 16 residues. V lost 4 bases and J lost 2, with 16 bases in between. Germline-derived CDR1 and CDR2 are SGHTS and YDEGEE. The CDR3 loop reads CASSGTGQNAYNEQFF. The DNA for the CDR3 is TGTGCCAGCAGCGGGACGGGACAAAACGCCTACAATGAGCAGTTCTTC.

This rearrangement joins TRBV9 to TRBJ1-1; no reliable D call. The germline V and J ends were trimmed by 1 base and 0 bases, with 10 bases remaining between them. Germline V lookup: CDR1 SGDLS, CDR2 YYNGEE. The CDR3 consists of 15 residues. CDR3 in amino acids: CASSVTPQLNTEAFF. In nucleotides, the CDR3 is TGTGCCAGCAGCGTAACCCCTCAGTTGAACACTGAAGCTTTCTTT.

The genes are TRBV29-1 and TRBJ2-7; D gene ambiguous. CDR1 is SQVTM and CDR2 is ANQGSEA in the germline V gene. The CDR3 is 14 residues long. V lost 6 bases, J lost 0 bases, and 15 bases lay in between. The CDR3 reads CSVPGDRSSYEQYF. The CDR3 bases are TGCAGCGTCCCGGGCGATAGGAGCTCCTACGAGCAGTACTTC.

The rearrangement uses TRBV29-1 and TRBJ1-2, with 7 bases aligning to TRBD1. Germline V lookup: CDR1 SQVTM, CDR2 ANQGSEA. Losses at the gene ends were 6 bases for V and 6 bases for J; bases not matched to a gene: 4. The CDR3 covers 11 residues. The CDR3 coding sequence is TGCAGCGTGAAACAGGGGAATGGCTACACCTTC. This codes for CSVKQGNGYTF.

V and J are TRBV7-6 and TRBJ2-7; a possible D gene is TRBD2 (5 bases). Trimming cost V 5 bases and J 0 bases, with 14 bases left between them. The germline V gene encodes CDR1 SGHVS and CDR2 FNYEAQ. This CDR3 is 15 amino acids long. This chain's CDR3 is CASSREKETSYEQYF. The CDR3 region has the DNA TGTGCCAGCAGCCGGGAAAAGGAGACCTCCTACGAGCAGTACTTC.

V usage is TRBV11-3 and J usage is TRBJ1-5; D is undetermined. There are 16 residues in the CDR3. Germline CDR1 SGHNT, CDR2 YENEEA. V was shortened by 4 bases and J by 0 bases, with 13 bases between the two germline ends. DNA of the CDR3: TGTGCCAGCAGCTCCAAGGCACGGGATAGCAATCAGCCCCAGCATTTT. As protein: CASSSKARDSNQPQHF.

The V gene is TRBV9, the J gene TRBJ1-3; no firm D call. The CDR3 totals 14 residues. The germline V and J ends were trimmed by 0 bases and 1 base, with 5 bases remaining between them. The germline V gene encodes CDR1 SGDLS and CDR2 YYNGEE. The CDR3 region is CASSVDVSGNTIYF. The CDR3, as DNA: TGTGCCAGCAGCGTAGATGTATCTGGAAACACCATATATTTT.

The V and J genes are TRBV19 and TRBJ2-3; 12 bases line up with TRBD1. Unmatched junction bases numbered 6, after V lost 1 base and J lost 1 base. The length of the CDR3 is 18 residues. Looked up from germline, CDR1 is LNHDA and CDR2 is SQIVND (reference sequence). CDR3 residues: CASSIAEGQGARTDTQYF. CDR3 coding DNA: TGTGCCAGTAGTATAGCGGAGGGACAGGGGGCCCGCACAGATACGCAGTATTTT.